The next 2 T cell receptor beta chains were all read from a single sample in a study of beta chain features in type 1 diabetes. Investigators reverse transcribed all isolated RNA, so they sequenced expressed TCRB transcripts. The table came from immunoSEQ multiplex PCR; TCRdb's copy has only in-frame clones and leaves some out. The sample has 810,000 or so clones; roughly a sixth are singletons. The sequenced sample consisted of naive CD4+ T cells from blood. The source of these receptors is a woman under 30 in good health.

This chain connects TRBV7-2 to TRBJ2-7; D ambiguous. This CDR3 comprises 15 residues. The V end lost 1 base, the J end lost 6 bases, and 16 bases lay between the germline ends. Germline V gives CDR1 SGHTA, CDR2 FQGNSA. The CDR3 nucleotides are TGTGCCAGCAGCTTAGGTGGCGCCCTGAACTCCGAGCAGTACTTC. Translated: CASSLGGALNSEQYF.

This clone has just a few counts. Additional DNA sequences in this sample encode the identical CDR3. The genes are TRBV28 and TRBJ2-2, with a possible D match to TRBD1 (5 bases). V was pared by 4 bases and J by 4 bases, with 7 bases between. The CDR3 has 13 residues. The germline CDR1 and CDR2 sequences are MDHEN and SYDVKM. The CDR3 here is CASSSDSTGELFF. The CDR3 bases are TGTGCCAGCAGTTCCGACAGCACCGGGGAGCTGTTTTTT.